This is a list of T cell receptor beta chains from one sample in a study of shared clonotypes between healthy human individuals. Profiling relied on immunoSEQ multiplex PCR, and the TCRdb table lists in-frame clones only, not all of them. The data hold around 600,000 clones, with about 95% observed a single time. What was sequenced was naive CD8+ T cells sorted from blood. Receptors originate from a woman under 40 in good health. Each CDR3 is given with its conserved first and last residue. The D gene is left open where the match is weak. A row's size may be missing; if present it is once, few, many or a size class.

clone size: once
D gene: TRBD2
CDR3 length: 15
V gene: TRBV10-3
J gene: TRBJ2-1
CDR3 protein: CAISPGTSGYNEQFF
CDR3 DNA: TGTGCCATCAGTCCCGGGACTAGCGGTTACAATGAGCAGTTCTTC

clone size: NA
D gene: TRBD2
CDR3 length: 13
V gene: TRBV9
J gene: TRBJ2-7
CDR3 protein: CASGAGENYEQCF
CDR3 DNA: TGTGCCAGCGGAGCGGGGGAAAACTACGAGCAGTGCTTC

clone size: NA
D gene: TRBD2
CDR3 length: 15
V gene: TRBV11-2
J gene: TRBJ2-7
CDR3 protein: CASTPSMREGLEQYF
CDR3 DNA: TGTGCCAGCACCCCCTCTATGCGGGAGGGTCTTGAGCAGTACTTC

clone size: NA
D gene: NA
CDR3 length: 19
V gene: TRBV28
J gene: TRBJ2-3
CDR3 protein: CASSPGMGARPETTDTQYF
CDR3 DNA: TGTGCCAGCAGTCCCGGGATGGGGGCGCGACCCGAAACCACAGATACGCAGTATTTT

clone size: NA
D gene: NA
CDR3 length: 13
V gene: TRBV6-5
J gene: TRBJ2-7
CDR3 protein: CASSLRSSYEQYF
CDR3 DNA: TGTGCCAGCAGCCTCAGAAGCTCCTACGAGCAGTACTTC

clone size: NA
D gene: NA
CDR3 length: 11
V gene: TRBV9
J gene: TRBJ2-3
CDR3 protein: CASSVSHTQYF
CDR3 DNA: TGTGCCAGCAGCGTATCCCATACGCAGTATTTT

clone size: NA
D gene: NA
CDR3 length: 15
V gene: TRBV28
J gene: TRBJ1-5
CDR3 protein: CASSQPTRSNQPQHF
CDR3 DNA: TGTGCCAGCAGTCAGCCGACACGTAGCAATCAGCCCCAGCATTTT

clone size: NA
D gene: NA
CDR3 length: 17
V gene: TRBV7-8
J gene: TRBJ2-6
CDR3 protein: CASSLAPAVSGANVLTF
CDR3 DNA: TGTGCCAGCAGCTTAGCCCCCGCGGTCTCTGGGGCCAACGTCCTGACTTTC

clone size: once
D gene: NA
CDR3 length: 15
V gene: TRBV27
J gene: TRBJ1-1
CDR3 protein: CASSLSPGANTEAFF
CDR3 DNA: TGTGCCAGCAGTTTATCCCCGGGGGCGAACACTGAAGCTTTCTTT

clone size: NA
D gene: TRBD1
CDR3 length: 14
V gene: TRBV7-9
J gene: TRBJ1-2
CDR3 protein: CASSADRGVEGYTF
CDR3 DNA: TGTGCCAGCAGCGCCGACAGGGGCGTCGAGGGCTACACCTTC

clone size: NA
D gene: NA
CDR3 length: 13
V gene: TRBV4-1
J gene: TRBJ1-2
CDR3 protein: CASSPRGLNGYTF
CDR3 DNA: TGCGCCAGCAGCCCCCGGGGCTTAAATGGCTACACCTTC

clone size: NA
D gene: NA
CDR3 length: 14
V gene: TRBV10-1
J gene: TRBJ2-3
CDR3 protein: CASSESLTTDTQYF
CDR3 DNA: TGCGCCAGCAGTGAGTCCTTAACCACAGATACGCAGTATTTT

clone size: NA
D gene: NA
CDR3 length: 11
V gene: TRBV7-9
J gene: TRBJ2-7
CDR3 protein: CASSLGPEQYF
CDR3 DNA: TGTGCCAGCAGCTTAGGTCCCGAGCAGTACTTC

clone size: NA
D gene: NA
CDR3 length: 16
V gene: TRBV28
J gene: TRBJ2-3
CDR3 protein: CASRQASWPEGDTQYF
CDR3 DNA: TGTGCCAGCCGTCAGGCTAGCTGGCCAGAGGGAGATACGCAGTATTTT

clone size: NA
D gene: TRBD2
CDR3 length: 19
V gene: TRBV27
J gene: TRBJ2-2
CDR3 protein: CASSLGLAGEMGYARELFF
CDR3 DNA: TGTGCCAGCAGCCTGGGACTAGCGGGAGAAATGGGGTACGCCCGGGAGCTGTTTTTT

clone size: NA
D gene: NA
CDR3 length: 16
V gene: TRBV12-5
J gene: TRBJ2-7
CDR3 protein: CASGSKRDLHIHEQYF
CDR3 DNA: TGTGCTAGTGGTTCAAAACGGGACCTCCACATCCACGAGCAGTACTTC

clone size: NA
D gene: NA
CDR3 length: 15
V gene: TRBV9
J gene: TRBJ2-2
CDR3 protein: CASSVVGRTAGELFF
CDR3 DNA: TGTGCCAGCAGCGTAGTCGGGAGAACCGCCGGGGAGCTGTTTTTT